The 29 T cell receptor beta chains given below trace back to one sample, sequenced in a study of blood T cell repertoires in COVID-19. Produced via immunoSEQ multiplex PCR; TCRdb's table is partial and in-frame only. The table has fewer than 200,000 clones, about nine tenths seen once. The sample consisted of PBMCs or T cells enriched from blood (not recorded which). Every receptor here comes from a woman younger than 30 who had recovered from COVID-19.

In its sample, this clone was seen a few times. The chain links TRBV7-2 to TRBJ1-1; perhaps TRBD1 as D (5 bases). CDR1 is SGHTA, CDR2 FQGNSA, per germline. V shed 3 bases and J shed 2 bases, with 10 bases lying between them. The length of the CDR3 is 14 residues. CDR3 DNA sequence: TGTGCCAGCAGCTTCCTGGGGGGAAACACTGAAGCTTTCTTT. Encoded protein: CASSFLGGNTEAFF.

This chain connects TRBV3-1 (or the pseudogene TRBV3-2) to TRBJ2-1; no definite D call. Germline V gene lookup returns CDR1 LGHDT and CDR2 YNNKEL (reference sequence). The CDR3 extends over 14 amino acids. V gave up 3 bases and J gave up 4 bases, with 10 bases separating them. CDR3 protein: CASSHLGAYNEQFF. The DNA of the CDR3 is TGTGCCAGCAGCCACCTGGGCGCATACAATGAGCAGTTCTTC.

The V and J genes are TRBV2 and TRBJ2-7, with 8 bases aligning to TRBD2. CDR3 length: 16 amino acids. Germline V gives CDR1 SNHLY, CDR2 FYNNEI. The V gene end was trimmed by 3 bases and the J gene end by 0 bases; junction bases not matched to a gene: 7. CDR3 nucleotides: TGTGCCAGCAGTGATAGGCTAGCGGGTCTCTCCTACGAGCAGTACTTC. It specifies CASSDRLAGLSYEQYF.

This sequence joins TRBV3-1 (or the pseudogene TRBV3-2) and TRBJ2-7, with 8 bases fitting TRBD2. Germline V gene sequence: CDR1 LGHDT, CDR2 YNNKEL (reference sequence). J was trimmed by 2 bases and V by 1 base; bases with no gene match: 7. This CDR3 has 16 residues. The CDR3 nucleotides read TGTGCCAGCAGCCAAGTTCAGGGACTAGTACCCTACGAGCAGTACTTC. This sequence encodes CASSQVQGLVPYEQYF.

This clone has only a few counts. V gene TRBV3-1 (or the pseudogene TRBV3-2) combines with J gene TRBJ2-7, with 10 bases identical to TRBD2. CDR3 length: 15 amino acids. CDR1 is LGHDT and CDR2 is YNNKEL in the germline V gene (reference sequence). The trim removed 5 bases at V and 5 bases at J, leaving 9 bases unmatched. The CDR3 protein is CASSVGLAGDDEQYF. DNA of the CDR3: TGTGCCAGCAGCGTAGGGCTAGCGGGAGATGACGAGCAGTACTTC.

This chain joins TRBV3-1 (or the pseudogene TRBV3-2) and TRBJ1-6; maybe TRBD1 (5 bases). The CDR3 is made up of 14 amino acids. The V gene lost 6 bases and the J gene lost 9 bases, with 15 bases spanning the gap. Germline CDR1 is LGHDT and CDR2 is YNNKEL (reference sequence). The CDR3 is CASSRPDGGSPLHF. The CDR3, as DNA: TGTGCCAGCAGTAGGCCGGACGGGGGTTCACCCCTCCACTTT.

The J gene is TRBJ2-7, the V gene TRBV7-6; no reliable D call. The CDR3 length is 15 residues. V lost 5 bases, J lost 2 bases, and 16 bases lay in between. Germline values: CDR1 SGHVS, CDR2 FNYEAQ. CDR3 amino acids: CASSPRYSQPYEQYF. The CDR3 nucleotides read TGTGCCAGCAGCCCCAGATATAGCCAACCCTACGAGCAGTACTTC.

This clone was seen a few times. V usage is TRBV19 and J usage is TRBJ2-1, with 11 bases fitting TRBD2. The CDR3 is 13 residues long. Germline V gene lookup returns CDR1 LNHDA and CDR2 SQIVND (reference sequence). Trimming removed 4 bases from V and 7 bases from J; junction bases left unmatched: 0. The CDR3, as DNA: TGTGCCAGTAGTACTAGCGGGAGGAATGAGCAGTTCTTC. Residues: CASSTSGRNEQFF.

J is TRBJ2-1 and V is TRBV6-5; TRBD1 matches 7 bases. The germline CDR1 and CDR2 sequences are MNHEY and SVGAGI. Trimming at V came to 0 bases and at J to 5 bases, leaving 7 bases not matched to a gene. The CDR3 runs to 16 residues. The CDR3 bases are TGTGCCAGCAGTTACTCCCGGACAGGTTGGGACAATGAGCAGTTCTTC. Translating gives CASSYSRTGWDNEQFF.

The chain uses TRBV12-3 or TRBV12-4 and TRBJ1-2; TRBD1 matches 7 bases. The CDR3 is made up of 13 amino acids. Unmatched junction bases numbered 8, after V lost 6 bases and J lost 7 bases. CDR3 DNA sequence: TGTGCCAGCAGCTCTTCCGGGACAGCTGGCTACACCTTC. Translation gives CASSSSGTAGYTF.

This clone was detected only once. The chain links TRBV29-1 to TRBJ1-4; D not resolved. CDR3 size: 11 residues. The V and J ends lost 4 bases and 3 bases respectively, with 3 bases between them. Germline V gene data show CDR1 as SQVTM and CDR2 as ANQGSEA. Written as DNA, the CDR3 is TGCAGCGTTGTCTCTAATGAAAAACTGTTTTTT. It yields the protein CSVVSNEKLFF. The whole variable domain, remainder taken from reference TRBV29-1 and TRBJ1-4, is SAVISQKPSRDICQRGTSLTIQCQVDSQVTMMFWYRQQPGQSLTLIATANQGSEATYESGFVIDKFPISRPNLTFSTLTVSNMSPEDSSIYLCSVVSNEKLFFGSGTQLSVL.

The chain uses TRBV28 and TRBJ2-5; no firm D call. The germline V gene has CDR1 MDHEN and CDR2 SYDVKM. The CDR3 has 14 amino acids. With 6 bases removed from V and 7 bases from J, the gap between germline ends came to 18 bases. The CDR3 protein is CASSPRIPPGTQYF. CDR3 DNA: TGTGCCAGCAGCCCTCGAATCCCCCCGGGGACCCAGTACTTC. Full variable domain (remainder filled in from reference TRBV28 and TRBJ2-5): DVKVTQSSRYLVKRTGEKVFLECVQDMDHENMFWYRQDPGLGLRLIYFSYDVKMKEKGDIPEGYSVSREKKERFSLILESASTNQTSMYLCASSPRIPPGTQYFGPGTRLLVL.

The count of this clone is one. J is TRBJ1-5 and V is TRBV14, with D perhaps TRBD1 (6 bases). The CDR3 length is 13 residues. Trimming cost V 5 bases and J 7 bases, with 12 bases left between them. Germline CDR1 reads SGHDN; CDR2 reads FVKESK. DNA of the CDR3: TGTGCCAGCAGCGTACAGGGAAGGCAGCCCCAGCATTTT. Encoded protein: CASSVQGRQPQHF.

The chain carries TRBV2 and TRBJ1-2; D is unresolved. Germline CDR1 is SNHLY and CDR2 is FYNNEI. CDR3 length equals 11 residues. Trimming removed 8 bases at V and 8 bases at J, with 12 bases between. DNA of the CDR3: TGTGCCAGCCACGAGGGAGGCGGCTACACCTTC. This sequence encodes CASHEGGGYTF.

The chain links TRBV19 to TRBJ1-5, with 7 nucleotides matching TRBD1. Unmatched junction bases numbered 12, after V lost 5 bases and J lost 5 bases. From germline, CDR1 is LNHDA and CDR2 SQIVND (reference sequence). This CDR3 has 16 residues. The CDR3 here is CASSSHPGQPYQPQHF. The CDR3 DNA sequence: TGTGCCAGTAGTTCGCATCCGGGACAGCCTTATCAGCCCCAGCATTTT.

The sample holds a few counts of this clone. CDR3 nucleotide sequence: TGCGCCAGCAGCCAAACGCCCGGGACAGTTCCTGAAGCTTTCTTT. Its protein product is CASSQTPGTVPEAFF. The J gene is TRBJ1-1, the V gene TRBV4-1, with 7 nucleotides matching TRBD1. CDR1 and CDR2 (germline): MGHRA, YSYEKL. Trimming at V came to 2 bases and at J to 6 bases, leaving 9 bases not matched to a gene. CDR3 size: 15 residues.

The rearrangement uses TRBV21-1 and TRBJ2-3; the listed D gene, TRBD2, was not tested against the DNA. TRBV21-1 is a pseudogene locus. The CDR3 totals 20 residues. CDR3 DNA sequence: TGTGCCACCCCGATGGAGGCAGCTATTGGACTAGCGGGGTTCACAGATACGCAGTATTTT. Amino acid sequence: CATPMEAAIGLAGFTDTQYF.

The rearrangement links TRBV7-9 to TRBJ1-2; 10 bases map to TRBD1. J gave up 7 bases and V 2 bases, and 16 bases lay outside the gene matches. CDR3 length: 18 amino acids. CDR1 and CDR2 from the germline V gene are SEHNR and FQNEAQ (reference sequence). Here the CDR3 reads CASSLTSGTGVFYTGYTF. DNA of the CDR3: TGTGCCAGCAGCTTAACATCCGGGACAGGGGTTTTTTATACTGGCTACACCTTC.

CDR3 nucleotide sequence: TGTGCCACCTCACGGCGACAGGGGTTTTTGAACACCATATATTTT. As protein: CATSRRQGFLNTIYF. The rearrangement joins TRBV2 to TRBJ1-3; 8 bases agree with TRBD1. CDR1 is SNHLY and CDR2 is FYNNEI in the germline V gene. The CDR3 covers 15 residues. V shed 10 bases, J shed 7 bases, and the junction held 15 bases outside the gene matches.

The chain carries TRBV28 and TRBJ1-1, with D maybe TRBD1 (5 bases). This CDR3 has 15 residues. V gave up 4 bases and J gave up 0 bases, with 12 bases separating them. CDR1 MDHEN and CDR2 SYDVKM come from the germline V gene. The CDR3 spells CASSSQGLLNTEAFF. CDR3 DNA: TGTGCCAGCAGTTCCCAGGGTTTATTGAACACTGAAGCTTTCTTT.

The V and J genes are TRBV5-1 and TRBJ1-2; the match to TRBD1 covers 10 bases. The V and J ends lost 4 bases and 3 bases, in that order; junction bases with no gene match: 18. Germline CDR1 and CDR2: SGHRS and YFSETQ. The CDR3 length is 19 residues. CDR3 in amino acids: CASSALRDRGLWTDYGYTF. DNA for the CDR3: TGCGCCAGCAGCGCTCTCCGGGACAGGGGACTATGGACGGACTATGGCTACACCTTC.

The CDR3 here is CAIKDRVDEQFF. The CDR3 DNA sequence: TGTGCCATCAAGGACAGGGTGGATGAGCAGTTCTTC. V and J are TRBV10-3 and TRBJ2-1, with TRBD1 identical over 8 bases. There are 12 residues in the CDR3. The germline gives CDR1 ENHRY, CDR2 SYGVKD. V was pared by 7 bases and J by 8 bases, with 4 bases of the junction left unmatched.

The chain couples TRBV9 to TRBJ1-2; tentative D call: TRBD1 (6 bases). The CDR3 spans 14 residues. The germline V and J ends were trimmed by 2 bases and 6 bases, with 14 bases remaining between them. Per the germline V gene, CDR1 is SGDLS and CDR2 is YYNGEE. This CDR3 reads CASSVTDSAHGYTF. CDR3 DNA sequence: TGTGCCAGCAGCGTCACGGACAGCGCTCATGGCTACACCTTC.

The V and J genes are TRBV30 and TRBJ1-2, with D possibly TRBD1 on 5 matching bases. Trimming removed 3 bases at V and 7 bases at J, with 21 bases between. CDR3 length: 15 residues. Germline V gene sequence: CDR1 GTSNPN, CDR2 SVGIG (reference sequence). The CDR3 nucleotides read TGTGCCTGGAGCCCTATTCCGGGAGGGGCGGGTGGCTACACCTTC. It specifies CAWSPIPGGAGGYTF.

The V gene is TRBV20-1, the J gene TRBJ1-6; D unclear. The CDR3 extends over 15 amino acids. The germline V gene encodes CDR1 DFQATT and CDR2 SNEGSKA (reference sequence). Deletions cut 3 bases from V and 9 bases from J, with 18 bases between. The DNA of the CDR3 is TGCAGTGCTAGTTTGAAATGGGAGGATAGTTCACCCCTCCACTTT. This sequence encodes CSASLKWEDSSPLHF.

CDR3: CATCPGWGTNVGYTF. CDR3 DNA: TGTGCCACATGTCCCGGCTGGGGCACTAACGTTGGCTACACCTTC. V gene TRBV6-5 combines with J gene TRBJ1-2; a possible D gene is TRBD1 (5 bases). V gave up 10 bases and J gave up 7 bases, with 25 bases separating them. Germline V lookup: CDR1 MNHEY, CDR2 SVGAGI. This CDR3 region has 15 residues.

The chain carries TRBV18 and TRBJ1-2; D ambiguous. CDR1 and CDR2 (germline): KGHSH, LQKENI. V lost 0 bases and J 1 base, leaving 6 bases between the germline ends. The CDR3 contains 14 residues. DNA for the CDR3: TGTGCCAGCTCACCACCGTCGGGTAACTATGGCTACACCTTC. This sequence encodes CASSPPSGNYGYTF.

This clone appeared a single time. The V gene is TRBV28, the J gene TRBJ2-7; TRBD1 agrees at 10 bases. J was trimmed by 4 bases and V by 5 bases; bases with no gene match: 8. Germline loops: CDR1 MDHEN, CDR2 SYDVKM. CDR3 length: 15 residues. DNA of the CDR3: TGTGCCAGCAGTGTACCGGGACAGGGGAGTTACGAGCAGTACTTC. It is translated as CASSVPGQGSYEQYF. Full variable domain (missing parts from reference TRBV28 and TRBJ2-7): DVKVTQSSRYLVKRTGEKVFLECVQDMDHENMFWYRQDPGLGLRLIYFSYDVKMKEKGDIPEGYSVSREKKERFSLILESASTNQTSMYLCASSVPGQGSYEQYFGPGTRLTVT.

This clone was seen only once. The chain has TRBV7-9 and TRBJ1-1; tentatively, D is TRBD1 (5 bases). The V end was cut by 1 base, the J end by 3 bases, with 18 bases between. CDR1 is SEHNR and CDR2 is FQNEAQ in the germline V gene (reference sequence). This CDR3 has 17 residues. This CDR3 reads CASSLEAGTIHYTEAFF. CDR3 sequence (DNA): TGTGCCAGCAGCTTAGAGGCGGGGACGATCCACTACACTGAAGCTTTCTTT.